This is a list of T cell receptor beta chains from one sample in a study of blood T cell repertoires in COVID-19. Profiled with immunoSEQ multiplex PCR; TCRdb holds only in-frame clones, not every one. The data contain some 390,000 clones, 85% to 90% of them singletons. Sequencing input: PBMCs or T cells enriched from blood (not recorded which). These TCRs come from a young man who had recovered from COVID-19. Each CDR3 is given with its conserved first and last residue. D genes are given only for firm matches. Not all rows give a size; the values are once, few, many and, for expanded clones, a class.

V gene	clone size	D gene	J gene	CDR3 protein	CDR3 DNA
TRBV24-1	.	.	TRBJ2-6	CATSDSPANVLTF	TGTGCCACCAGTGATTCTCCGGCCAACGTCCTGACTTTC
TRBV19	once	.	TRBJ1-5	CASSMNDGSQPQHF	TGTGCCAGTAGTATGAACGACGGGAGTCAGCCCCAGCATTTT
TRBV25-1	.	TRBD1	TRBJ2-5	CASSLRRTGGETQYF	TGTGCCAGCAGTCTGAGAAGGACAGGGGGAGAGACCCAGTACTTC
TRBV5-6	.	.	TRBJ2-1	CASSPGGLEQFF	TGTGCCAGCAGCCCTGGGGGCCTCGAGCAGTTCTTC
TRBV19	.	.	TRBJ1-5	CASSLGLPNQPQHF	TGTGCCAGTAGTCTCGGACTACCCAATCAGCCCCAGCATTTT
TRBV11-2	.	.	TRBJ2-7	CASSPAGRLPYEQYF	TGTGCCAGCAGCCCCGCTGGCAGACTCCCCTACGAGCAGTACTTC
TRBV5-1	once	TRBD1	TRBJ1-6	CASSQGQGANSPLHF	TGCGCCAGCAGCCAGGGACAGGGGGCGAATTCACCCCTCCACTTT
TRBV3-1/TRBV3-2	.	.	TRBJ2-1	CASSHSGEHNEQFF	TGTGCCAGCAGCCACTCGGGGGAGCACAATGAGCAGTTCTTC
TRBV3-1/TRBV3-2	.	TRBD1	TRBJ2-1	CASSHNRGNEQFF	TGTGCCAGCAGCCACAACAGGGGAAATGAGCAGTTCTTC
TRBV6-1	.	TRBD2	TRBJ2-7	CASSEIGLAAYEQYF	TGTGCCAGCAGTGAAATCGGACTAGCGGCCTACGAGCAGTACTTC
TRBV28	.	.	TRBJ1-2	CASTSTIDRRLNYGYTF	TGTGCCAGCACTTCGACTATCGACAGGCGCCTTAACTATGGCTACACCTTC
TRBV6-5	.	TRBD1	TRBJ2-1	CASSYSGTAPDEQFF	TGTGCCAGCAGTTACTCCGGGACAGCACCCGATGAGCAGTTCTTC
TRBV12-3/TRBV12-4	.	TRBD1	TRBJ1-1	CASSSGQREAFF	TGTGCCAGCAGTTCGGGACAGAGAGAAGCTTTCTTT
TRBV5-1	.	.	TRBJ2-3	CASSLSPGTQSTDTQYF	TGCGCCAGCAGCTTGAGTCCCGGGACACAATCCACAGATACGCAGTATTTT
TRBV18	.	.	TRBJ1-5	CASSQGGGNQPQHF	TGTGCCAGCTCACAGGGGGGGGGCAATCAGCCCCAGCATTTT
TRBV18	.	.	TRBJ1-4	CASSHSATNEKLFF	TGTGCCAGCTCACACTCCGCAACTAATGAAAAACTGTTTTTT
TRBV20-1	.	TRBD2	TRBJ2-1	CSPSGGRMDEQFF	TGCAGTCCAAGTGGCGGGAGGATGGATGAGCAGTTCTTC
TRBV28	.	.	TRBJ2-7	CASSPPQGPTYEQYF	TGTGCCAGCAGTCCCCCCCAGGGGCCCACCTACGAGCAGTACTTC
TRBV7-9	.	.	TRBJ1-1	CASSNPRVMNTEAFF	TGTGCCAGCAGCAATCCCAGGGTCATGAACACTGAAGCTTTCTTT
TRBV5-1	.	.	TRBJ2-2	CASSLVGRTTGELFF	TGCGCCAGCAGCTTGGTAGGGAGAACCACCGGGGAGCTGTTTTTT
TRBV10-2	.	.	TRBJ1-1	CASSESGSLNTEAFF	TGCGCCAGCAGTGAATCCGGGTCCCTGAACACTGAAGCTTTCTTT
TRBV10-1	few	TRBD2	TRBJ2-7	CASSAGLAKTYEQYF	TGCGCCAGCAGTGCGGGACTAGCCAAAACCTACGAGCAGTACTTC
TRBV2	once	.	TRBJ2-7	CANGGAGQYEQYF	TGTGCCAACGGCGGGGCGGGGCAGTACGAGCAGTACTTC
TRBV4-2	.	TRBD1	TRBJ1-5	CASSYRQGDQPQHF	TGTGCCAGCAGCTATCGACAGGGGGATCAGCCCCAGCATTTT
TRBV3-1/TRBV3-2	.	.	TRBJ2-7	CASSQDRARGTHEQYF	TGTGCCAGCAGCCAAGATCGAGCTAGAGGTACCCACGAGCAGTACTTC
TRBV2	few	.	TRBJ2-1	CASSNSYRNEQFF	TGTGCCAGCAGTAACAGCTACCGCAATGAGCAGTTCTTC
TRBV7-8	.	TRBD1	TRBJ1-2	CASSLIGTGINYGYTF	TGTGCCAGCAGCTTAATAGGGACAGGAATTAACTATGGCTACACCTTC
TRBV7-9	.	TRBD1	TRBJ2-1	CASSSAGTGFYNEQFF	TGTGCCAGCAGCTCCGCCGGGACAGGGTTCTACAATGAGCAGTTCTTC
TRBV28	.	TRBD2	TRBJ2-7	CASSFRGRVPAEQYF	TGTGCCAGCAGTTTTCGAGGGAGGGTTCCCGCCGAGCAGTACTTC
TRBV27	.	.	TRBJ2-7	CASSLLDGQTSYEQYF	TGTGCCAGCAGTCTACTGGACGGACAGACCTCCTACGAGCAGTACTTC
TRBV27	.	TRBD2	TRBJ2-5	CASSLSRTSGLVQETQYF	TGTGCCAGCAGTTTATCCCGGACTAGCGGGCTGGTCCAAGAGACCCAGTACTTC
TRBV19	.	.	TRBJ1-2	CASNQGWYGYTF	TGTGCCAGTAACCAGGGTTGGTATGGCTACACCTTC
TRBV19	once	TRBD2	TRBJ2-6	CASSKTSGRTGANVLTF	TGTGCCAGTAGTAAGACTAGCGGGAGAACTGGGGCCAACGTCCTGACTTTC
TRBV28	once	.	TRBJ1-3	CASSTSGNTIYF	TGTGCCAGCAGCACTTCTGGAAACACCATATATTTT
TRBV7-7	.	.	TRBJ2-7	CASSLRDGGDYEQYF	TGTGCCAGCAGCCTCCGGGACGGGGGAGACTACGAGCAGTACTTC
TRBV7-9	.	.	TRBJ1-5	CASSAGSGQPQHF	TGTGCCAGCAGCGCAGGGTCTGGACAGCCCCAGCATTTT
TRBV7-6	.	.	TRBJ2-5	CASSPWDTLGETQYF	TGTGCCAGCAGCCCGTGGGACACCCTGGGGGAGACCCAGTACTTC